At least ten counts were recorded for the clone carrying this T cell receptor beta chain. What it recognizes is unknown. The data were taken from a study of human T cells and chemical hapten exposure. Across the study: Patients, predominantly female, presented with alopecia areata, totalis or universalis.

Looked up from germline, CDR1 is MGHDK and CDR2 is SYGVNS. This CDR3 has 14 amino acids. J gave up 11 bases and V 3 bases, and 9 bases lay outside the gene matches. Time point: pre-sensitization, week 0. The treatment is: therapeutic diphenylcyclopropenone sensitization with weekly scalp DPC. Study-wide points: High-frequency TCRs, those above 1 in 1000, stayed the same after DPC sensitization. Expanded TCRs formed significantly more large CDR3 similarity clusters than controls.

The library put unique molecular identifiers onto individual cDNA molecules. Using its own MiXCR run on the RACE reads, TCRdb lists one record per CDR3 protein. The table lists 300,000 to 450,000 distinct CDR3 sequences, 4.5% to 5.5% of them singletons. The specimen comprised whole blood, sampled in connection with sensitization to the hapten diphenylcyclopropenone (DPC). The receptor comes from a woman aged 45-65 years with alopecia areata. Some clones in this sample may be carry-over from other donors' samples. The chain uses TRBV25-1 and TRBJ1-1, with 10 nucleotides matching TRBD1. The CDR3 spells CASSETGGSSWAFF. CDR3 sequence (DNA): TGTGCCAGCAGTGAGACAGGGGGCTCTTCTTGGGCTTTCTTT.